This TCR beta chain was identified during a study of PD-1 blockade in classical Hodgkin lymphoma. General study findings and limits: As was reported, newly diagnosed patients showed lower baseline TCR diversity than healthy donors did. There was a significant rise in CD4+ TCR diversity by C4D1, with no such rise for CD8+.

On this clone: Its target is unknown.

Trimming took 5 bases from V and 6 from J, leaving 14 bases between them. The germline gives CDR1 SEHNR, CDR2 FQNEAQ (reference sequence). The CDR3 totals 14 residues. Clones were read by immunoSEQ multiplex PCR, and TCRdb kept only the in-frame ones, dropping some. The sample lists some 52,000 clones; about 89% were seen once. Time point in this sample: cycle 4 day 1 (C4D1), after 5 to 7 weeks of nivolumab. All trial patients relapsed after autologous stem cell transplantation. This TCR was recovered from a human donor with classical Hodgkin lymphoma. Sequences were derived from peripheral blood mononuclear cells (PBMCs), sampled before the fourth cycle of nivolumab. This sequence joins TRBV7-9 and TRBJ1-5, with TRBD1 as a possible D gene (6 bases). The CDR3 DNA is TGTGCCAGCAGCCTTGACCAGGGGCCTCAGCCCCAGCATTTT. Amino acids: CASSLDQGPQPQHF.